Listed here are 12 T cell receptor beta chains from one sample, sequenced in a study of naive and memory T cell subsets. Two oligonucleotides, mixed equimolar, formed the beta constant-region primer covering TRBC1 and TRBC2. Ligated cDNA was amplified by four rounds of PCR with nested alpha and beta constant-region primers and SP2. TCRdb re-derived calls from the UMI-ligation and nested PCR reads in MiXCR, one entry per CDR3 protein. The data hold around 160,000 distinct CDR3 sequences, with over 20% observed a single time. Regarding the study as a whole: Naive repertoires, especially CD8, held a few larger clonotypes, possibly memory cells re-expressing CD45RA.

Their cognate antigens are unknown. The specimen was naive CD4+ T cells from blood. Receptors were obtained from a human donor in good health.

The V call is TRBV5-1, the J call TRBJ2-4; no clear D gene. Germline values: CDR1 SGHRS, CDR2 YFSETQ. V was trimmed by 0 bases and J by 1 base, leaving 5 bases between them. This CDR3 contains 14 residues. CDR3 region: CASSLVGAKNIQYF. DNA for the CDR3: TGCGCCAGCAGCTTGGTAGGGGCCAAAAACATTCAGTACTTC.

The J gene is TRBJ2-1, the V gene TRBV7-9; D gene unclear. V was cut by 1 base and J by 8 bases, with 6 bases left in between. Germline V gene sequence: CDR1 SEHNR, CDR2 FQNEAQ (reference sequence). The CDR3 totals 12 residues. The CDR3 region has the DNA TGTGCCAGCAGCTTAGTAGCCGATGAGCAGTTCTTC. Translation gives CASSLVADEQFF.

This clonotype has a handful of counts. The chain employs TRBV6-2 or TRBV6-3 and TRBJ1-1, with 8 bases fitting TRBD1. Germline CDR1 and CDR2: MNHEY and SVGEGT. The CDR3 extends over 16 amino acids. The trim removed 2 bases at V and 2 bases at J, leaving 7 bases unmatched. This CDR3 is CASSYRGQGSNTEAFF. For the CDR3, the DNA is TGTGCCAGCAGTTACCGCGGACAGGGTAGCAACACTGAAGCTTTCTTT.

This clonotype was seen a handful of times. The genes are TRBV6-1 and TRBJ2-1, with 12 bases that match TRBD2. CDR1 is MNHNS and CDR2 is SASEGT in the germline V gene. V was clipped by 4 bases and J by 8 bases; unmatched bases: 18. This CDR3 has 19 residues. Here the CDR3 reads CASSGGQRVSSGRAYEQFF. In DNA form, the CDR3 reads TGTGCCAGCAGTGGGGGACAGCGAGTTTCTAGCGGGAGGGCCTATGAGCAGTTCTTC.

V gene TRBV10-3 combines with J gene TRBJ2-7; 12 bases are shared with TRBD1. Per germline, CDR1 ENHRY and CDR2 SYGVKD. The CDR3 spans 15 residues. V shed 6 bases, J shed 5 bases, and the junction held 8 bases outside the gene matches. The CDR3 sequence: CAIRLGTGGLDEQYF. The CDR3 DNA is TGTGCCATCAGGTTAGGGACAGGGGGCTTGGACGAGCAGTACTTC.

The rearrangement joins TRBV29-1 to TRBJ2-7; 10 bases map to TRBD1. J was trimmed by 4 bases and V by 7 bases; bases with no gene match: 7. CDR3 length: 13 amino acids. Germline V lookup: CDR1 SQVTM, CDR2 ANQGSEA. CDR3 sequence reads: CSAEGQGRYEQYF. The DNA of the CDR3 is TGCAGCGCCGAGGGACAGGGGCGTTACGAGCAGTACTTC.

This clonotype has only a few counts. This sequence joins TRBV29-1 and TRBJ2-2; 10 bases match TRBD2. Germline loops: CDR1 SQVTM, CDR2 ANQGSEA. The junction had 10 bases not matched to a gene; V was cut back by 6 bases and J by 6 bases. The CDR3 totals 15 residues. CDR3: CSVLPSGGPAGELFF. DNA for the CDR3: TGCAGCGTCCTGCCTAGCGGGGGCCCGGCCGGGGAGCTGTTTTTT.

V is TRBV28 and J is TRBJ2-3, with a tentative D call TRBD1 (7 bases). Looked up from germline, CDR1 is MDHEN and CDR2 is SYDVKM. The CDR3 length is 17 residues. V was cut by 2 bases and J by 2 bases, with 17 bases left in between. The CDR3 loop reads CASSLKTTGRFTDTQYF. The DNA for the CDR3 is TGTGCCAGCAGTTTAAAAACGACAGGGAGGTTCACAGATACGCAGTATTTT.

This sequence joins TRBV29-1 and TRBJ1-2, with 10 bases that match TRBD1. This CDR3 is built from 11 residues. Germline assignment: CDR1 SQVTM and CDR2 ANQGSEA. V lost 7 bases, J lost 7 bases, and 3 bases stayed unmatched. CDR3 coding DNA: TGCAGCGGACAGGGGGCGCGTGGCTACACCTTC. As protein: CSGQGARGYTF.

This clonotype came up a few times. This chain links TRBV2 with TRBJ1-5; 10 positions match TRBD1. V lost 6 bases and J lost 2; bases outside the gene matches: 4. Germline CDR1 and CDR2: SNHLY and FYNNEI. The CDR3 runs 15 residues. CDR3 protein: CASRDGTGGNQPQHF. The CDR3 nucleotides read TGTGCCAGCAGGGATGGGACAGGGGGCAATCAGCCCCAGCATTTT. The variable domain in full, with the rest retrieved from reference TRBV2 and TRBJ1-5, is EPEVTQTPSHQVTQMGQEVILRCVPISNHLYFYWYRQILGQKVEFLVSFYNNEISEKSEIFDDQFSVERPDGSNFTLKIRSTKLEDSAMYFCASRDGTGGNQPQHFGDGTRLSIL.

The CDR3 DNA reads TGTGCCAGCAGTTACTCGAACCCCTACAGGGAATATAGCAATCAGCCCCAGCATTTT. It is translated as CASSYSNPYREYSNQPQHF. The gene calls are TRBV6-5 and TRBJ1-5, with TRBD1 as a possible D gene (6 bases). This CDR3 has 19 amino acids. V was shortened by 0 bases and J by 0 bases, with 18 bases between the two germline ends. The germline gives CDR1 MNHEY, CDR2 SVGAGI.

There are a few counts of this clonotype. The chain is built from TRBV6-2 or TRBV6-3 and TRBJ2-3; no reliable D call. The CDR3 is made up of 15 amino acids. Germline V gives CDR1 MNHEY, CDR2 SVGEGT. Trimming removed 0 bases at V and 5 bases at J, with 12 bases between. The CDR3 nucleotides are TGTGCCAGCAGTTACTCCCTGTCGCAAGGAGATACGCAGTATTTT. Protein: CASSYSLSQGDTQYF.